What follows are 20 T cell receptor beta chains derived from one specimen sequenced in a study of radiotherapy plus CTLA-4 blockade in lung cancer. Produced via immunoSEQ multiplex PCR; TCRdb's table is partial and in-frame only. In the table there are about 87,000 clones, around nine tenths of which are singletons. The material was peripheral blood, obtained from a patient treated with radiotherapy plus ipilimumab. Receptors were obtained from a human donor with non-small cell lung cancer that progressed on radiotherapy plus ipilimumab.

The chain combines TRBV23-1 with TRBJ2-7; 9 nucleotides align to TRBD1. TRBV23-1 is classed as an ORF, of uncertain function. The V and J ends lost 8 bases and 7 bases, in that order; junction bases with no gene match: 15. The CDR3 extends over 15 amino acids. CDR3 sequence (DNA): TGCGCCAGCGTCACAAAGGGGACAGGGTCTGAGGAGCAGTACTTC. Translating it yields CASVTKGTGSEEQYF.

This chain uses TRBV7-2 with TRBJ1-5; no definite D call. This CDR3 spans 12 amino acids. Trimming removed 6 bases at V and 7 bases at J, with 10 bases between. The germline gives CDR1 SGHTA, CDR2 FQGNSA. CDR3 DNA sequence: TGTGCCAGCAGTCAACCGGCCCAGCCCCAGCATTTT. Translation: CASSQPAQPQHF.

CDR3 nucleotides: TGCGCCAGCAGCTCCGGACAAGGGGAAGAGACCCAGTACTTC. This gives the protein CASSSGQGEETQYF. J is TRBJ2-5 and V is TRBV5-1; perhaps TRBD1 as D (5 bases). This CDR3 has 14 residues. Germline lookup yields CDR1 SGHRS and CDR2 YFSETQ. Trimming shortened V by 3 bases and J by 3 bases, and 12 bases separated the two germline ends.

This clone was seen just once. The chain joins TRBV7-9 to TRBJ1-5; TRBD1 might be the D (5 bases). Between the trimmed V and J ends, which lost 5 bases and 7 bases, there was a span of 15 bases. This CDR3 contains 14 residues. CDR1 is SEHNR, CDR2 FQNEAQ, per germline (reference sequence). This CDR3 is CASSAGQGAQPQHF. In DNA form, the CDR3 reads TGTGCCAGCAGCGCGGGGCAGGGCGCCCAGCCCCAGCATTTT. The full variable domain, with the rest looked up from reference TRBV7-9 and TRBJ1-5, is DTGVSQNPRHKITKRGQNVTFRCDPISEHNRLYWYRQTLGQGPEFLTYFQNEAQLEKSRLLSDRFSAERPKGSFSTLEIQRTEQGDSAMYLCASSAGQGAQPQHFGDGTRLSIL.

V usage is TRBV4-1 and J usage is TRBJ2-7, with 9 bases aligning to TRBD2. This CDR3 contains 17 residues. The V gene end was trimmed by 0 bases and the J gene end by 2 bases; junction bases not matched to a gene: 8. The germline V gene encodes CDR1 MGHRA and CDR2 YSYEKL. The CDR3 loop is CASSQDSASGDAYEQYF. The CDR3, as DNA: TGCGCCAGCAGCCAAGATTCCGCTAGCGGGGATGCCTACGAGCAGTACTTC.

The rearrangement links TRBV5-4 to TRBJ1-2; 7 positions agree with TRBD1. CDR1 and CDR2 (germline): SGHNT, YYREEE (reference sequence). The CDR3 is made up of 14 amino acids. V shed 3 bases, J shed 4 bases, and the junction held 6 bases outside the gene matches. The CDR3 nucleotides read TGTGCCAGCAGCTCAACACGGGACAGCTATGGCTACACCTTC. Encoded protein: CASSSTRDSYGYTF.

The genes are TRBV18 and TRBJ2-3, with D hard to call. From germline, CDR1 is KGHSH and CDR2 LQKENI. The CDR3 is 13 amino acids. V lost 3 bases, J lost 2 bases, and 6 bases lay in between. Here the CDR3 DNA reads TGTGCCAGCTCACCGCCTCCCACAGATACGCAGTATTTT. Its translation is CASSPPPTDTQYF.

This chain joins TRBV19 and TRBJ2-7; 7 bases fit TRBD1. After removal of 5 bases from V and 6 bases from J, the junction contained 7 bases not matched to a gene. Germline CDR1 reads LNHDA; CDR2 reads SQIVND (reference sequence). CDR3 length: 13 amino acids. Here the CDR3 DNA reads TGTGCCAGTAGTGAGGGGGCCGCGCTCGAGCAGTACTTC. Its translation: CASSEGAALEQYF. Filled out from reference TRBV19 and TRBJ2-7, the complete variable domain reads DGGITQSPKYLFRKEGQNVTLSCEQNLNHDAMYWYRQDPGQGLRLIYYSQIVNDFQKGDIAEGYSVSREKKESFPLTVTSAQKNPTAFYLCASSEGAALEQYFGPGTRLTVT.

CDR3 in amino acids: CASRMTGNLDYGYTF. The CDR3 nucleotides read TGTGCCAGCAGGATGACAGGGAACCTCGACTATGGCTACACCTTC. The chain uses TRBV6-5 and TRBJ1-2; 7 bases agree with TRBD1. J lost 3 bases, V lost 6 bases, and 10 bases had no gene match. CDR1 and CDR2 (germline): MNHEY, SVGAGI. The CDR3 sequence is 15 residues long.

The chain links TRBV19 to TRBJ1-5; a possible D gene is TRBD1 (5 bases). V was shortened by 3 bases and J by 9 bases, with 21 bases between the two germline ends. The CDR3 sequence is 16 residues long. The germline V gene encodes CDR1 LNHDA and CDR2 SQIVND (reference sequence). DNA of the CDR3: TGTGCCAGTAGTATCCCCTTCATACAGGCCCCAGGGCCCCAGCATTTT. This encodes CASSIPFIQAPGPQHF.

In its sample, this clone was seen a few times. The rearrangement uses TRBV11-1 and TRBJ2-7; the D is unclear. The germline gives CDR1 SGHAT, CDR2 FQDESV (reference sequence). The CDR3 has 13 residues. V gave up 5 bases and J gave up 1 base, with 9 bases separating them. The CDR3 nucleotides are TGTGCCAGCAGCCACGGGTTATCCTACGAGCAGTACTTC. Translation: CASSHGLSYEQYF.

The rearrangement links TRBV19 to TRBJ1-2, with no clear D. Trimming cost V 3 bases and J 4 bases, with 9 bases left between them. This CDR3 contains 13 residues. Germline V gives CDR1 LNHDA, CDR2 SQIVND (reference sequence). This chain's CDR3 is CASSMAGVYGYTF. The CDR3 region has the DNA TGTGCCAGTAGTATGGCCGGTGTCTATGGCTACACCTTC. Combining the CDR3 with reference TRBV19 and TRBJ1-2 gives the whole variable domain DGGITQSPKYLFRKEGQNVTLSCEQNLNHDAMYWYRQDPGQGLRLIYYSQIVNDFQKGDIAEGYSVSREKKESFPLTVTSAQKNPTAFYLCASSMAGVYGYTFGSGTRLTVV.

The genes are TRBV3-2 and TRBJ2-7; the table's TRBD2 call for D was not verified on the DNA. TRBV3-2 is shown as a pseudogene. CDR3 size: 9 residues. This CDR3 is CASTYYLYF. The CDR3 DNA sequence: TGTGCCAGCACCTATTATCTGTACTTC.

In this sample, this clone turned up once. The V and J genes are TRBV21-1 and TRBJ1-2; the D call TRBD1 from the table was never checked on the DNA. TRBV21-1 is marked as a pseudogene. CDR3 size: 17 residues. The CDR3 coding sequence is TGTGCCAGCAGCCGCCCACAGGGGTCTACGACTAACTATGGCTACACCTTC. Encoded protein: CASSRPQGSTTNYGYTF.

The chain links TRBV5-1 to TRBJ1-1; possible D gene TRBD1, 5 bases. There are 14 residues in the CDR3. Germline V CDR1 and CDR2: SGHRS, YFSETQ. V dropped 5 bases and J dropped 1 base, with 12 bases sitting between them. CDR3 loop: CASRRDFQNTEAFF. In nucleotides, the CDR3 is TGCGCCAGCAGACGGGACTTTCAGAACACTGAAGCTTTCTTT.

The rearrangement joins TRBV10-3 to TRBJ2-1; TRBD2 might be the D (7 bases). The CDR3 contains 15 residues. The germline V and J ends were trimmed by 0 bases and 8 bases, with 14 bases remaining between them. Germline V gene sequence: CDR1 ENHRY, CDR2 SYGVKD. CDR3 amino acids: CAISESSGGGYEQFF. The CDR3 region has the DNA TGTGCCATCAGTGAGTCGTCGGGGGGCGGCTATGAGCAGTTCTTC.

Only a few counts were recorded for this clone. The chain joins TRBV11-2 to TRBJ1-2; D remains unclear. CDR3 length: 17 residues. Trimming took 1 base from V and 1 from J, leaving 16 bases between them. The germline V gene encodes CDR1 SGHAT and CDR2 FQNNGV. In nucleotides, the CDR3 is TGTGCCAGCAGCTTAGGTTGGTCAGGCTCTAGTAACTATGGCTACACCTTC. It encodes CASSLGWSGSSNYGYTF.

This clone was recorded once. The chain recombines TRBV6-1 with TRBJ2-3, with TRBD2 identical over 10 bases. Germline V gene data show CDR1 as MNHNS and CDR2 as SASEGT. Unmatched junction bases numbered 6, after V lost 4 bases and J lost 2 bases. The CDR3 length is 16 residues. The CDR3 region has the DNA TGTGCCAGCAGTGCCCCTAGCGGGAGTAACACAGATACGCAGTATTTT. It encodes CASSAPSGSNTDTQYF.

The chain is built from TRBV19 and TRBJ1-1, with 7 bases lining up with TRBD1. The CDR3 sequence is 15 residues long. The germline CDR1 and CDR2 sequences are LNHDA and SQIVND (reference sequence). Trimming at V came to 4 bases and at J to 1 base, leaving 6 bases not matched to a gene. Here the CDR3 DNA reads TGTGCCAGTAGTACGGGACAGCTAGGGAACACTGAAGCTTTCTTT. This translates into CASSTGQLGNTEAFF.

The chain combines TRBV5-1 with TRBJ1-1; possible D gene TRBD1, 6 bases. The V end lost 0 bases, the J end lost 1 base, and 13 bases lay between the germline ends. This CDR3 comprises 16 residues. The germline gives CDR1 SGHRS, CDR2 YFSETQ. For the CDR3, the DNA is TGCGCCAGCAGCTTGGGATTGACAGGAAAGAACACTGAAGCTTTCTTT. Its protein product is CASSLGLTGKNTEAFF.